This TCR beta chain came from a study of response to subunit inactivated influenza vaccine. There are 15 residues in the CDR3. CDR1 is SGHTA, CDR2 FQGNSA, per germline. V gave up 4 bases and J gave up 5 bases; unmatched junction bases: 3. TCRdb re-derived calls from the RT-PCR reads in MiXCR, one entry per CDR3 protein. The data show about 150,000 distinct CDR3 sequences, about 10% seen once. The V and J genes are TRBV7-2 and TRBJ2-1, with 12 positions matching TRBD2. The TCR was taken from a man in his fifties or sixties who received an inactivated influenza vaccine. This material consisted of CD8+ T cells sorted from PBMCs, taken roughly 24 months after vaccination. The CDR3 region has the DNA TGTGCCAGCAGCTCTCGGACTAGCGGGGACAATGAGCAGTTCTTC. It is translated as CASSSRTSGDNEQFF.